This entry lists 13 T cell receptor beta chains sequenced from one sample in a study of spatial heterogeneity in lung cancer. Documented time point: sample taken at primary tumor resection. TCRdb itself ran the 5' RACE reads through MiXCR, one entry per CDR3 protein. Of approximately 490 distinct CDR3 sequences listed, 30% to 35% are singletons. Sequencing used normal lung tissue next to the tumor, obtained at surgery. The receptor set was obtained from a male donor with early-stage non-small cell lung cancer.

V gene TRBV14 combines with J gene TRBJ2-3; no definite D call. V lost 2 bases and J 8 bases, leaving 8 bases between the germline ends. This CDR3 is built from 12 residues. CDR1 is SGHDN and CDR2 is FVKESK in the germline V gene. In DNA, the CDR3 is TGTGCCAGCAGCCAACCTGCTCGTACGCAGTATTTT. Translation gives CASSQPARTQYF.

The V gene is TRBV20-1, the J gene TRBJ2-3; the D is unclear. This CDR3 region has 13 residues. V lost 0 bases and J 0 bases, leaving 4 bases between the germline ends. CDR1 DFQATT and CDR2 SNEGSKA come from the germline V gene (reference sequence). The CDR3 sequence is CSARETSTDTQYF. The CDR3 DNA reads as TGCAGTGCTAGAGAAACAAGCACAGATACGCAGTATTTT.

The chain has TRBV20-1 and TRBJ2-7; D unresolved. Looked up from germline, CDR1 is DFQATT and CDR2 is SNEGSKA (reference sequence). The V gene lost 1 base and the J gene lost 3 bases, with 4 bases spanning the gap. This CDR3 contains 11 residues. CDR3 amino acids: CSARGGYEQYF. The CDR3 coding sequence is TGCAGTGCTAGAGGGGGCTACGAGCAGTACTTC.

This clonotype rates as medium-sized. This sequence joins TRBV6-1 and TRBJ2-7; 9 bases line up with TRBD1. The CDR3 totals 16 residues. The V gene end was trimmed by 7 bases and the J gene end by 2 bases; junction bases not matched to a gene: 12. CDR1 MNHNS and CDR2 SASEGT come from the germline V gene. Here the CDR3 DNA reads TGTGCCAGCACACACGCCGAGGGGACAGGGCCCTACGAGCAGTACTTC. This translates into CASTHAEGTGPYEQYF.

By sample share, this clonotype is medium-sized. Here the CDR3 reads CAATAPGQETQYF. The CDR3 DNA sequence: TGTGCCGCTACTGCACCGGGACAAGAGACCCAGTACTTC. The rearrangement joins TRBV28 to TRBJ2-5; a weak D match, TRBD2 (5 bases). Trimming removed 11 bases at V and 2 bases at J, with 15 bases between. CDR3 length: 13 residues. Germline assignment: CDR1 MDHEN and CDR2 SYDVKM.

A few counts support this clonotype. CDR3 residues: CASSGVPGANVLTF. DNA of the CDR3: TGTGCCAGCTCGGGGGTGCCTGGGGCCAACGTCCTGACTTTC. The chain links TRBV2 to TRBJ2-6; possible D gene TRBD2, 6 bases. The CDR3 covers 14 residues. The germline gives CDR1 SNHLY, CDR2 FYNNEI. Trimming stripped 8 bases from V and 2 bases from J, with 10 bases between. The full variable domain, its missing parts supplied by reference TRBV2 and TRBJ2-6, is EPEVTQTPSHQVTQMGQEVILRCVPISNHLYFYWYRQILGQKVEFLVSFYNNEISEKSEIFDDQFSVERPDGSNFTLKIRSTKLEDSAMYFCASSGVPGANVLTFGAGSRLTVL.

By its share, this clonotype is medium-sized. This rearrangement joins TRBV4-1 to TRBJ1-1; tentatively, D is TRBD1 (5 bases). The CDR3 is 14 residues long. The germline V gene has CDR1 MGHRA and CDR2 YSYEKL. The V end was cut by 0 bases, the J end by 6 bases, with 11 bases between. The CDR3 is CASSQEGLVAEAFF. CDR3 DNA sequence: TGCGCCAGCAGCCAAGAGGGGCTGGTGGCTGAAGCTTTCTTT.

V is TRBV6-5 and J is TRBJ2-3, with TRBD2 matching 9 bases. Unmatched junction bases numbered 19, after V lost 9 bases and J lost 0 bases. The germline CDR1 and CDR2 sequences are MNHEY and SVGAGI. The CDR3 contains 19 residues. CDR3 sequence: CARWGVVLAGPLSTDTQYF. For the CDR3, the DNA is TGTGCCAGATGGGGGGTCGTCCTAGCGGGACCCCTGAGCACAGATACGCAGTATTTT.

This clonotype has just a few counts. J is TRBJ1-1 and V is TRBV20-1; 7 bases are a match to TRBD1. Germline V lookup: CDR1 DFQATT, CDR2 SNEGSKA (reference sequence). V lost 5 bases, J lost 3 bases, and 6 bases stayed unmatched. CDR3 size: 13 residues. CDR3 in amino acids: CSAGAGGYTEAFF. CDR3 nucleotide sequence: TGCAGTGCTGGGGCAGGGGGTTACACTGAAGCTTTCTTT.

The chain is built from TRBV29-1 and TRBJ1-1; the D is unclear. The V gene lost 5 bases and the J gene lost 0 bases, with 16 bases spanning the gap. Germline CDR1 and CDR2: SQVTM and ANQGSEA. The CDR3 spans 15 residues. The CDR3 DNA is TGCAGCGTTCGCAAGTTTCGGGATATGAACACTGAAGCTTTCTTT. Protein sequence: CSVRKFRDMNTEAFF.

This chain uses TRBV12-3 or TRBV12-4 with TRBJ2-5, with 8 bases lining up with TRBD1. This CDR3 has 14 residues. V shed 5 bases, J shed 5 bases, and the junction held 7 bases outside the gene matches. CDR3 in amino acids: CASSPWTGKETQYF. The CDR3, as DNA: TGTGCCAGCAGTCCCTGGACAGGGAAGGAGACCCAGTACTTC.

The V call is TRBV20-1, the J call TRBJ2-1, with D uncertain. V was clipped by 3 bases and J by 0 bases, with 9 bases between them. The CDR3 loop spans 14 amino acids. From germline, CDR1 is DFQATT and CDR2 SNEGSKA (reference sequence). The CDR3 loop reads CSARTSSSYNEQFF. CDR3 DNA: TGCAGTGCTAGGACTTCTAGCTCCTACAATGAGCAGTTCTTC.

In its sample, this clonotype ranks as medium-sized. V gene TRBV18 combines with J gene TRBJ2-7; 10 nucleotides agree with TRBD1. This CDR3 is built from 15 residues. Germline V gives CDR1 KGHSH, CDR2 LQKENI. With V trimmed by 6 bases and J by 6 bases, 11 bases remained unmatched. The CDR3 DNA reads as TGTGCCAGCTCCCCGCTTGGGACAGGGGAACGCGAGCAGTACTTC. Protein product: CASSPLGTGEREQYF.